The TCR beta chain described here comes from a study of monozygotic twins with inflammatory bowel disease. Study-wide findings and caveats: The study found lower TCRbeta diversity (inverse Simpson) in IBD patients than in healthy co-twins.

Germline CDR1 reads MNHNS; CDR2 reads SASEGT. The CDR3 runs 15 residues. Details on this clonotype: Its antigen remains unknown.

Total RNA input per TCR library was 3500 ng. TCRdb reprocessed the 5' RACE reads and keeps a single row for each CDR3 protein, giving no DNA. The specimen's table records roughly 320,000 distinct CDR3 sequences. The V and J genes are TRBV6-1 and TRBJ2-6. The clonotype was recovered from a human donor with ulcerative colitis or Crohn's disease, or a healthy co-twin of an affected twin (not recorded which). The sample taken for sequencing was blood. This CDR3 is CASREGGSGANVLTF.